The text below deals with one TCR beta chain. CDR1 is DFQATT, CDR2 SNEGSKA, per germline (reference sequence). The CDR3 is made up of 13 amino acids. This record belongs to a study of monozygotic twins with inflammatory bowel disease. TCRdb processed the 5' RACE reads again and assigns one entry to each CDR3 protein, with no DNA. This repertoire includes approximately 400,000 distinct CDR3 sequences. The chain recombines TRBV20-1 with TRBJ2-7; TCRdb's D call of TRBD1 is untestable without DNA. The TCR originated in a human donor with ulcerative colitis or Crohn's disease, or a healthy co-twin of an affected twin (not recorded which). Sequencing was performed on blood. CDR3 in amino acids: CSARDGSPLEQYF.